This TCR beta chain derives from a study of metastatic and nonmetastatic thyroid tumors. Background on the study: Repertoire data that came from the blood and tumor or nodule tissue of malignant and benign thyroid patients were compared.

As for this clone: Antigen unknown.

Under the authors' procedure: A classifier for distant metastasis in papillary thyroid cancer was constructed using CDR3 differences observed across clinicopathological groups. TCRdb called clones again from the PCR reads with MiXCR. The V and J calls, along with clone size, are taken from TCRdb and not from the paper's own processing. The table records more than 10,000 clones, 20% to 30% of them present only once. General observations from the study: For both blood and tumor, malignant thyroid tumors reportedly showed significantly higher TCR beta diversity than benign nodules did.

V lost 5 bases and J lost 5, with 10 bases in between. There are 11 residues in the CDR3. Germline V gives CDR1 GTSNPN, CDR2 SVGIG (reference sequence). Every patient underwent thyroid surgery untreated. The receptor was isolated from a female donor with papillary thyroid cancer or a benign thyroid nodule (not recorded which). Some clones in this sample may be carry-over from other donors' samples. The sample comprised adjacent normal tissue. The chain links TRBV30 to TRBJ2-7; D gene ambiguous. Here the CDR3 DNA reads TGTGCCTGGTCCGAGGAGAACGAGCAGTACTTC. Protein product: CAWSEENEQYF.